The following is a T cell receptor (beta chain) sequence with its context. These data come from a study of blood T cell repertoires in COVID-19. On the study more broadly: COVID-19 samples collected from the United States, Italy and Spain covered acute and convalescent phases. Sample material is recorded as cDNA or gDNA derived from T cells, B-cell-depleted T cells, or PBMCs.

Original processing notes: Reference gene primer amplification gave estimated nucleated cell counts. The protocol was immunoSEQ multiplex PCR, while the TCRdb copy is restricted to in-frame clones and leaves out a portion. Clonal size and the V and J genes are those of that table, whereas D and trimming came from the DNA. Among about 200,000 clones listed, around 88% were seen once. Germline lookup yields CDR1 MNHNY and CDR2 SVGAGI (reference sequence). The CDR3 consists of 13 residues. Trimming removed 3 bases at V and 6 bases at J, with 10 bases between. The chain links TRBV6-6 to TRBJ2-3; no firm D call. This TCR came from a man between 18 and 29 years old with active or convalescent COVID-19. Sequenced sample: peripheral blood. The chain's CDR3 is CASSYPPSDTQYF. The CDR3 nucleotides read TGTGCCAGCAGTTATCCCCCGTCGGATACGCAGTATTTT.